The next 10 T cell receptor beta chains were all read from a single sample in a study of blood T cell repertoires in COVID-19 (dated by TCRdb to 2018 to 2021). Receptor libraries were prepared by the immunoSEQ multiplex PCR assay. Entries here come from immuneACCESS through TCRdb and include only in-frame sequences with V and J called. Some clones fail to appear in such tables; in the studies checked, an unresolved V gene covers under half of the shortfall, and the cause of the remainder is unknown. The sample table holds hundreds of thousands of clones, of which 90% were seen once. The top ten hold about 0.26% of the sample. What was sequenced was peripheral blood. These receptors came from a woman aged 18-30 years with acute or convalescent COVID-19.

CDR3 coding DNA: TGTGCCAGCAGTGAAGACAGGCCTAACTATGGCTACACCTTC. Encoded protein: CASSEDRPNYGYTF. This sequence joins TRBV2 and TRBJ1-2, with TRBD1 as a possible D gene (5 bases). V was pared by 1 base and J by 0 bases, with 6 bases between. The CDR3 totals 14 residues. From germline, CDR1 is SNHLY and CDR2 FYNNEI.

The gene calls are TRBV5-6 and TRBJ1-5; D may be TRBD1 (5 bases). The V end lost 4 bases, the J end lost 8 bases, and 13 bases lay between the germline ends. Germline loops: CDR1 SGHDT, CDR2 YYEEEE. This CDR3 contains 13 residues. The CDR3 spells CASSTQGWEPQHF. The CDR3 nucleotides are TGTGCCAGCAGCACTCAGGGTTGGGAGCCCCAGCATTTT.

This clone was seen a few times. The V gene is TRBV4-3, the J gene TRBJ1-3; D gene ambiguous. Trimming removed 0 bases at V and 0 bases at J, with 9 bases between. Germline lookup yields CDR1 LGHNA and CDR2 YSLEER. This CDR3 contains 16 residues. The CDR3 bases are TGCGCCAGCAGCCAAGATGAGAGGTTCTCTGGAAACACCATATATTTT. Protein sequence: CASSQDERFSGNTIYF.

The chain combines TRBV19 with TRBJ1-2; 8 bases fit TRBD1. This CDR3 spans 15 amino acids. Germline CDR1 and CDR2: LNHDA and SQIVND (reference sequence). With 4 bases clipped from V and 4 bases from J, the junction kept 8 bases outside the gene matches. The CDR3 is CASSTAGQGLYGYTF. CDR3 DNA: TGTGCCAGTAGTACCGCCGGACAGGGCCTCTATGGCTACACCTTC.

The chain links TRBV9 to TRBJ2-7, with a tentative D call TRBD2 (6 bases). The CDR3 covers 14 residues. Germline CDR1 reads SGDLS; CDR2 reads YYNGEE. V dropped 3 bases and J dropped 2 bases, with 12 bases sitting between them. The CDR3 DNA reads TGTGCCAGCAGCGCGGGGGACTGGACCTACGAGCAGTACTTC. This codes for CASSAGDWTYEQYF.

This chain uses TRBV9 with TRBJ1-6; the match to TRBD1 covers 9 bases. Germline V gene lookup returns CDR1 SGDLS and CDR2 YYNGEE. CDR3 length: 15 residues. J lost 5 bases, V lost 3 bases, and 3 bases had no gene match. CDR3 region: CASSGGQGDNSPLHF. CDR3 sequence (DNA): TGTGCCAGCAGCGGGGGACAGGGAGATAATTCACCCCTCCACTTT.

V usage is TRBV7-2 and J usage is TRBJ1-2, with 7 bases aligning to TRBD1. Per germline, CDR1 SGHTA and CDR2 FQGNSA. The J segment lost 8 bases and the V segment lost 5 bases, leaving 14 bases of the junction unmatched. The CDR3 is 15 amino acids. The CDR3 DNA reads TGTGCCAGCAGCAGACTCCGGGACAGCTTTTTGGGCTACACCTTC. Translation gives CASSRLRDSFLGYTF.

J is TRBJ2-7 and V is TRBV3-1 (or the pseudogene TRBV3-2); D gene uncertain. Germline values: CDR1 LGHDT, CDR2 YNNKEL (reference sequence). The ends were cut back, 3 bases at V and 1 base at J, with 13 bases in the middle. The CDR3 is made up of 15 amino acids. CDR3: CASSHRVDRSYEQYF. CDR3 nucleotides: TGTGCCAGCAGCCATCGGGTCGATAGGTCCTACGAGCAGTACTTC.

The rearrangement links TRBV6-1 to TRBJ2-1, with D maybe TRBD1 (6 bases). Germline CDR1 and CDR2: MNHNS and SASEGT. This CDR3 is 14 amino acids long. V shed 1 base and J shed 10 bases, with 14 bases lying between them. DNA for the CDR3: TGTGCCAGCAGTGAAGGGAACGAGGGGACAGAGCAGTTCTTC. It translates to CASSEGNEGTEQFF.

The CDR3 nucleotides read TGTGCCAGCAGCCTGGAACAGAGGGCCAAAGGCTACACCTTC. Protein sequence: CASSLEQRAKGYTF. The gene calls are TRBV5-8 and TRBJ1-2; D uncertain. Between the trimmed V and J ends, which lost 4 bases and 8 bases, there was a span of 18 bases. Germline V CDR1 and CDR2: SGHTS, YDEGEE. The CDR3 totals 14 residues.